The 19 T cell receptor beta chains in this list originate from one sample, sequenced in a study of shared clonotypes between healthy human individuals. Naivety among CD8 cells was defined by CD45RO negativity and positive CCR7 selection, thereby excluding terminally differentiated effector memory CD45RA+ cells. Method: immunoSEQ multiplex PCR; TCRdb's copy keeps in-frame clones and lacks some. Seen here are about 680,000 clones, 92% observed once, and the top ten hold approximately 24%. Specimen: naive CD8+ T cells sorted from blood. These receptors were obtained from a man aged 25 to 40 in good health.

The chain combines TRBV4-1 with TRBJ1-5, with a weak D call TRBD1 (5 bases). Trimming left V 0 bases short and J 9 bases short, with 15 bases between. The V gene's germline CDR1 is MGHRA and CDR2 YSYEKL. This CDR3 has 15 amino acids. CDR3 amino acids: CASSQEPGRVAPQHF. As DNA, the CDR3 is TGCGCCAGCAGCCAAGAACCGGGACGAGTGGCGCCCCAGCATTTT.

The J gene is TRBJ2-5, the V gene TRBV27; 7 bases are shared with TRBD1. The CDR3 runs 14 residues. V lost 5 bases, J lost 2 bases, and 5 bases stayed unmatched. Germline V gene lookup returns CDR1 MNHEY and CDR2 SMNVEV (reference sequence). The CDR3 DNA sequence: TGTGCCAGCAGTCCGGGACAGACACAAGAGACCCAGTACTTC. Its translation is CASSPGQTQETQYF.

The CDR3 region has the DNA TGCGCCAGCAGGGGGAGTAACTCCTACGAGCAGTACTTC. Translating gives CASRGSNSYEQYF. The chain couples TRBV5-1 to TRBJ2-7, with a tentative D call TRBD2 (5 bases). CDR1 and CDR2 (germline): SGHRS, YFSETQ. Trimming removed 5 bases at V and 0 bases at J, with 9 bases between. The CDR3 length is 13 residues.

The V and J genes are TRBV28 and TRBJ2-7; TRBD2 might be the D (5 bases). With 6 bases removed from V and 6 bases from J, the gap between germline ends came to 24 bases. Germline V gene data show CDR1 as MDHEN and CDR2 as SYDVKM. This CDR3 comprises 16 residues. CDR3 in DNA: TGTGCCAGCAGCTCTCTCCGCCACGGGCGGGTGATCGAGCAGTACTTC. Amino acids: CASSSLRHGRVIEQYF.

The genes are TRBV7-9 and TRBJ2-3; 7 bases align to TRBD2. Germline V gene data show CDR1 as SEHNR and CDR2 as FQNEAQ (reference sequence). This CDR3 is 18 amino acids long. The junction had 12 bases not matched to a gene; V was cut back by 1 base and J by 2 bases. Here the CDR3 reads CASSLVGVSSGITDTQYF. Here the CDR3 DNA reads TGTGCCAGCAGCTTAGTAGGGGTATCTAGCGGAATCACAGATACGCAGTATTTT.

The genes are TRBV5-6 and TRBJ2-3; D is possibly TRBD2 (5 bases). V lost 0 bases, J lost 12 bases, and 11 bases lay in between. The germline CDR1 and CDR2 sequences are SGHDT and YYEEEE. The CDR3 extends over 12 amino acids. DNA of the CDR3: TGTGCCAGCAGCTTGGCCACTAGTCCTCAGTATTTT. Its translation: CASSLATSPQYF.

The genes are TRBV27 and TRBJ1-5, with D hard to call. V was shortened by 2 bases and J by 3 bases, with 8 bases between the two germline ends. The CDR3 has 14 amino acids. In germline, CDR1 is MNHEY, CDR2 SMNVEV (reference sequence). The CDR3 nucleotides are TGTGCCAGCAGTTTAAGGCAGTTCAATCAGCCCCAGCATTTT. Its translation is CASSLRQFNQPQHF.

This clone was observed once. The V gene is TRBV29-1, the J gene TRBJ2-1; D remains unclear. The germline V and J ends were trimmed by 2 bases and 3 bases, with 8 bases remaining between them. The CDR3 consists of 13 residues. Germline CDR1 SQVTM, CDR2 ANQGSEA. The CDR3 nucleotides read TGCAGCGTTGAACTTGACAACTACAATGAGCAGTTCTTC. Translated: CSVELDNYNEQFF.

The chain joins TRBV4-1 to TRBJ2-1, with 12 bases lining up with TRBD2. This CDR3 has 15 amino acids. The V gene end was trimmed by 6 bases and the J gene end by 11 bases; junction bases not matched to a gene: 11. The germline V gene encodes CDR1 MGHRA and CDR2 YSYEKL. Written as DNA, the CDR3 is TGCGCCAGCAGACCACTAGCGGGAGGACGGGGTAAGCAGTTCTTC. It yields the protein CASRPLAGGRGKQFF.

This clone was seen just once. V and J are TRBV5-6 and TRBJ1-1, with TRBD1 as a possible D gene (6 bases). CDR3 length equals 15 residues. V gave up 0 bases and J gave up 7 bases, with 16 bases separating them. The germline CDR1 and CDR2 sequences are SGHDT and YYEEEE. Here the CDR3 DNA reads TGTGCCAGCAGCTTGGGGGGGGCCCCACAGCTTGAAGCTTTCTTT. It encodes CASSLGGAPQLEAFF.

The chain uses TRBV28 and TRBJ1-4; no firm D call. The V gene's germline CDR1 is MDHEN and CDR2 SYDVKM. The CDR3 length is 18 residues. V dropped 1 base and J dropped 0 bases, with 15 bases sitting between them. The CDR3 loop reads CASSLSTGTDSTNEKLFF. The CDR3 DNA follows: TGTGCCAGCAGTTTATCGACGGGAACGGATTCAACTAATGAAAAACTGTTTTTT.

This clone showed up just once. The CDR3 DNA follows: TGTGCCATCAGTGAGGGACTAGCGGACAACACCGGGGAGCTGTTTTTT. Its protein is CAISEGLADNTGELFF. The J gene is TRBJ2-2, the V gene TRBV10-3; 10 bases are a match to TRBD2. The trim removed 2 bases at V and 2 bases at J, leaving 2 bases unmatched. Germline lookup yields CDR1 ENHRY and CDR2 SYGVKD. CDR3 size: 16 residues.

The chain couples TRBV7-9 to TRBJ2-1, with 8 bases matching TRBD2. J gave up 9 bases and V 5 bases, and 12 bases lay outside the gene matches. CDR1 is SEHNR and CDR2 is FQNEAQ in the germline V gene (reference sequence). This CDR3 has 15 residues. CDR3 nucleotide sequence: TGTGCCAGCAGCCTTAGCGGGGCACTTATAGGTGAGCAGTTCTTC. It is translated as CASSLSGALIGEQFF.

The CDR3 nucleotides read TGTGCCAGTAAACCCTTTGACGGTTCTTACAATGAGCAGTTCTTC. This encodes CASKPFDGSYNEQFF. The chain joins TRBV19 to TRBJ2-1; D is ambiguous. Germline CDR1 reads LNHDA; CDR2 reads SQIVND (reference sequence). Trimming left V 7 bases short and J 4 bases short, with 17 bases between. This CDR3 comprises 15 residues.

On this clone itself: The junction and the germline gene differ at one end; a read error may be behind it. V is TRBV6-5 and J is TRBJ2-7; 7 nucleotides align to TRBD1. Germline lookup yields CDR1 MNHEY and CDR2 SVGAGI. CDR3 length equals 13 residues. The chain's CDR3 is CASSRTGFYGQYF. CDR3 nucleotide sequence: TGTGCCAGCAGCCGGACAGGCTTCTACGGGCAGTACTTC.

Concerning this clone itself: The same CDR3 can be traced to other DNA sequences in this sample. The chain joins TRBV11-2 to TRBJ2-7, with 8 bases aligning to TRBD1. V shed 1 base and J 4 bases; nucleotides not matched to a gene: 3. CDR1 and CDR2 (germline): SGHAT, FQNNGV. The length of the CDR3 is 14 residues. CDR3 sequence reads: CASSLAGGSYEQYF. The CDR3 DNA follows: TGTGCCAGCAGCTTAGCAGGGGGCAGTTACGAGCAGTACTTC.

The gene calls are TRBV19 and TRBJ2-1; D gene unclear. V lost 5 bases, J lost 9 bases, and 11 bases lay in between. The CDR3 is made up of 12 amino acids. Germline values: CDR1 LNHDA, CDR2 SQIVND (reference sequence). The CDR3, as DNA: TGTGCCAGTAGTTGGTATAATTCTGAGCAGTTCTTC. Its translation: CASSWYNSEQFF.

The rearrangement uses TRBV5-1 and TRBJ2-5; D uncertain. The V end was cut by 7 bases, the J end by 0 bases, with 19 bases between. The germline V gene has CDR1 SGHRS and CDR2 YFSETQ. The CDR3 extends over 16 amino acids. As DNA, the CDR3 is TGCGCCAGCTGGTTGTCCCCAACCGCGTACCAAGAGACCCAGTACTTC. Amino acid sequence: CASWLSPTAYQETQYF.

This clone was recorded only once. The rearrangement links TRBV7-8 to TRBJ2-1; 7 bases are a match to TRBD2. From germline, CDR1 is SGHVS and CDR2 FQNEAQ. J lost 9 bases, V lost 2 bases, and 10 bases had no gene match. CDR3 length: 15 amino acids. The chain's CDR3 is CASSLYPSGKVEQFF. In DNA, the CDR3 is TGTGCCAGCAGCTTATACCCAAGCGGGAAGGTTGAGCAGTTCTTC.